Presented here are 9 T cell receptor beta chains from one specimen sequenced in a study of blood T cell repertoires in COVID-19. Some clones are missing from TCRdb's copy, which holds only in-frame ones; the method was immunoSEQ multiplex PCR. This table holds roughly 71,000 clones, approximately 82% found once. The sample was peripheral blood. These TCRs come from a woman of 80 years or more with acute or convalescent COVID-19.

The V call is TRBV29-1, the J call TRBJ2-2; TRBD1 aligns across 9 bases. The CDR3 totals 14 residues. V trimming: 4 bases; J trimming: 4 bases; junction bases outside the gene matches: 4. Germline CDR1 is SQVTM and CDR2 is ANQGSEA. The CDR3 is CSVARQGGTGELFF. The CDR3 nucleotides are TGCAGCGTTGCCCGACAGGGGGGCACCGGGGAGCTGTTTTTT.

The rearrangement uses TRBV5-1 and TRBJ1-4; TRBD1 matches at 7 bases. The CDR3 runs to 18 residues. The germline gives CDR1 SGHRS, CDR2 YFSETQ. After removal of 0 bases from V and 7 bases from J, the junction contained 15 bases not matched to a gene. CDR3 nucleotides: TGCGCCAGCAGCTTGGCCTCTTCCCGGGCCCCAGGGGGTGAAAAACTGTTTTTT. Its translation: CASSLASSRAPGGEKLFF. Full variable domain (outside the CDR3, taken from reference TRBV5-1 and TRBJ1-4): KAGVTQTPRYLIKTRGQQVTLSCSPISGHRSVSWYQQTPGQGLQFLFEYFSETQRNKGNFPGRFSGRQFSNSRSEMNVSTLELGDSALYLCASSLASSRAPGGEKLFFGSGTQLSVL.

Comments on this clone: The germline gene is not matched at one end of the junction; a read error may be the cause. The chain joins TRBV11-3 to TRBJ2-1, with D possibly matching TRBD2 (6 bases). The CDR3 runs 12 residues. Germline assignment: CDR1 SGHNT and CDR2 YENEEA. The CDR3: CASSLMSGERFF. In nucleotides, the CDR3 is TGTGCCAGCAGCTTAATGTCGGGAGAGCGGTTCTTC.

V and J are TRBV19 and TRBJ2-2; 11 positions agree with TRBD2. The CDR3 totals 16 residues. Germline lookup yields CDR1 LNHDA and CDR2 SQIVND (reference sequence). The J segment lost 4 bases and the V segment lost 3 bases, leaving 4 bases of the junction unmatched. The CDR3 region is CASSIPTSGSTGELFF. CDR3 bases: TGTGCCAGTAGTATTCCTACTAGCGGGAGCACCGGGGAGCTGTTTTTT. Variable domain in full (rest from reference TRBV19 and TRBJ2-2): DGGITQSPKYLFRKEGQNVTLSCEQNLNHDAMYWYRQDPGQGLRLIYYSQIVNDFQKGDIAEGYSVSREKKESFPLTVTSAQKNPTAFYLCASSIPTSGSTGELFFGEGSRLTVL.

This chain connects TRBV19 to TRBJ2-3; a weak D match, TRBD2 (5 bases). CDR3 length: 14 amino acids. V was pared by 3 bases and J by 3 bases, with 10 bases between. Germline V lookup: CDR1 LNHDA, CDR2 SQIVND (reference sequence). The CDR3 reads CASSIFGVTDTQYF. The CDR3 bases are TGTGCCAGTAGTATTTTCGGGGTAACAGATACGCAGTATTTT.

The chain is built from TRBV6-5 and TRBJ2-7, with D maybe TRBD1 (6 bases). V was shortened by 6 bases and J by 5 bases, with 17 bases between the two germline ends. The CDR3 length is 14 residues. From germline, CDR1 is MNHEY and CDR2 SVGAGI. The CDR3 sequence: CASSLDRTRNEQYF. The CDR3 DNA reads as TGTGCCAGCAGCCTCGACAGGACGAGGAACGAGCAGTACTTC.

This chain links TRBV5-1 with TRBJ2-5; D is unclear. The germline gives CDR1 SGHRS, CDR2 YFSETQ. The CDR3 extends over 13 amino acids. The V end lost 0 bases, the J end lost 5 bases, and 8 bases lay between the germline ends. The CDR3 region is CASSLDFVETQYF. The CDR3 DNA follows: TGCGCCAGCAGCTTGGACTTTGTGGAGACCCAGTACTTC.

This chain uses TRBV27 with TRBJ1-2; 7 bases match TRBD1. From germline, CDR1 is MNHEY and CDR2 SMNVEV (reference sequence). The length of the CDR3 is 15 residues. With 4 bases clipped from V and 8 bases from J, the junction kept 13 bases outside the gene matches. CDR3 protein: CASSSSGTEKRGYTF. For the CDR3, the DNA is TGTGCCAGCAGTTCATCCGGGACAGAGAAGAGAGGCTACACCTTC.

The CDR3 DNA is TGTGCCAGCAGTATTCCACCTGGGGCACCGAGCTCCTACAATGAGCAGTTCTTC. Protein sequence: CASSIPPGAPSSYNEQFF. The rearrangement links TRBV28 to TRBJ2-1; TRBD1 is a possible D gene (5 bases). The CDR3 runs to 18 residues. CDR1 and CDR2 (germline): MDHEN, SYDVKM. V lost 5 bases to trimming and J lost 0 bases, with 20 bases between them.